These T cell receptor beta chains were read from a single sample in a study of Graves' ophthalmopathy and Graves' hyperthyroidism. MiXCR, applied by TCRdb to the multiplex PCR reads, yields one record per CDR3 protein. The data contain 560,000 or so distinct CDR3 sequences, approximately 35% of them seen just once; the ten biggest clones take up around 4.6%. Sequencing used peripheral blood or thyroid tissue (not recorded which). The source is an adult man with Graves' hyperthyroidism. CDR3s include the opening cysteine and the closing phenylalanine or tryptophan. The D gene is left open where the match is weak. A clone size is listed for some rows: how often the clone was seen (once, few, many), or a class if it is expanded.

d_call,clone_size,j_call,v_call,cdr3_length,cdr3_nt,cdr3_aa
-,-,TRBJ1-2,TRBV2,13,TGTGCCAGCAGGGAAGCAGGGGCTGATGGCTACACCTTC,CASREAGADGYTF
TRBD2,few,TRBJ2-5,TRBV5-1,15,TGCGCCAGCACAAGGGGCAGCGGGGTCCAAGAGACCCAGTACTTC,CASTRGSGVQETQYF
TRBD1,-,TRBJ2-4,TRBV20-1,14,TGCAGTGCTAGCCGGACAGGGAGAGGCTTTATTCAGTACTTC,CSASRTGRGFIQYF
-,-,TRBJ2-7,TRBV27,14,TGTGCCAGCAGTTTTGCCAGGGGCACTAGGGAGCAGTACTTC,CASSFARGTREQYF
-,few,TRBJ1-5,TRBV18,13,TGTGCCAGCTCACCAGCCCCTGGCCAGCCCCAGCATTTT,CASSPAPGQPQHF
TRBD1,few,TRBJ1-5,TRBV6-5,15,TGTGCCAGCAGTTACTCGACAGGGTCGGGGCAGCCCCAGCATTTT,CASSYSTGSGQPQHF
-,many,TRBJ2-7,TRBV5-7,17,TGTGCCAGCAGCTGTCTACAGGGAAGGGGAAGTTTCTACGAGCAGTACTTC,CASSCLQGRGSFYEQYF
-,many,TRBJ1-1,TRBV10-2,12,TGCGCCACCCAAAGCATGAACACTGAAGCTTTCTTT,CATQSMNTEAFF
-,many,TRBJ2-7,TRBV29-1,13,TGCAGCGTCGTCGACTGGAACACCTACGAGCAGTACTTC,CSVVDWNTYEQYF
-,-,TRBJ1-1,TRBV6-5,16,TGTGCCAGCAGTCCCCTCTTCAGGGTATCGAACACTGAAGCTTTCTTT,CASSPLFRVSNTEAFF
-,-,TRBJ1-1,TRBV10-3,14,TGTGCCATCAGTGGACTAGCGGGGAACACTGAAGCTTTCTTT,CAISGLAGNTEAFF
-,-,TRBJ2-7,TRBV7-2,13,TGTGCCTGGAGTGTGGTCAGAGGTTACGAGCAGTACTTC,CAWSVVRGYEQYF
TRBD1,-,TRBJ1-1,TRBV19,15,TGTGCCAGTAGTAAAGGACAGGGGATCTACACTGAAGCTTTCTTT,CASSKGQGIYTEAFF
-,many,TRBJ1-1,TRBV20-1,13,TGCAGTGCTAGCCGGACATGGAACACTGAAGCTTTCTTT,CSASRTWNTEAFF
-,-,TRBJ2-7,TRBV20-1,15,TGCAGTGCTAGAGATGGGACGGTGGCCGTTCGCGAGCAGTACTTC,CSARDGTVAVREQYF
TRBD1,-,TRBJ1-1,TRBV7-8,13,TGTGCCAGCGCAACAGGGGAGGACACTGAAGCTTTCTTT,CASATGEDTEAFF
TRBD2,many,TRBJ2-7,TRBV20-1,14,TGCAGTGCTAGGGCGGGACTAGGCTCCTACGAGCAGTACTTC,CSARAGLGSYEQYF
-,many,TRBJ2-2,TRBV12-3/TRBV12-4,13,TGTGCCAGCAGTTGGGCTGTGAACGGGGAGCTGTTTTTT,CASSWAVNGELFF
TRBD2,many,TRBJ2-7,TRBV7-8,11,TGTGCCAGCAGCTGGGAGGGTGAGCAGTACTTC,CASSWEGEQYF
TRBD1,-,TRBJ2-7,TRBV12-3/TRBV12-4,13,TGTGCCAGCAGCGGACAGGGGGCTACCGAGCAGTACTTC,CASSGQGATEQYF
TRBD1,many,TRBJ1-6,TRBV28,14,TGTGCCAGCAGTTCGGGACAGGGAAAATCACCCCTCCACTTT,CASSSGQGKSPLHF
TRBD1,many,TRBJ1-2,TRBV5-1,14,TGCGCCAGCAAACTGGACAGGGGGGTTGGCGGCTACACCTTC,CASKLDRGVGGYTF
-,many,TRBJ1-1,TRBV6-5,16,TGTGCCAGCAGTTACTCGATTTCCCAGGGCGGCACTGAAGCTTTCTTT,CASSYSISQGGTEAFF
-,few,TRBJ2-2,TRBV28,14,TGTGCCAGCACCAAGGGGGGTTTGACCGGGGAGCTGTTTTTT,CASTKGGLTGELFF
-,many,TRBJ2-7,TRBV2,14,TGTGCCAGCAGTGGCGGCCTCGAAGCCTACGAGCAGTACTTC,CASSGGLEAYEQYF
-,-,TRBJ2-7,TRBV7-2,11,TGTGCCAGCAGCTTAAGTAGGAATACAAACTTC,CASSLSRNTNF
-,once,TRBJ1-1,TRBV19,14,TGTGCCAGTAGTCGGACAGCCTTGAGCACTGAAGCTTTCTTT,CASSRTALSTEAFF
-,many,TRBJ2-5,TRBV7-8,14,TGTGCCAGCAGCTTAGGCCCTATCCAAGAGACCCAGTACTTC,CASSLGPIQETQYF
-,-,TRBJ2-2,TRBV2,12,TGTGCCAGCAGGGGGCGCGTCGGGGAGCTGTTTTTT,CASRGRVGELFF
TRBD1,many,TRBJ1-2,TRBV7-8,17,TGTGCCAGCAGCTTATCGACAGGGGGCGCGAGAGACTATGGCTACACCTTC,CASSLSTGGARDYGYTF
-,many,TRBJ1-6,TRBV7-9,14,TGTGCCAGCAGCACCCACTACGGGGATGCACCCCTCCACTTT,CASSTHYGDAPLHF
-,-,TRBJ2-1,TRBV7-9,12,TGTGCCAGCAGCCAGCATATCGGTGAGCAGTTCTTC,CASSQHIGEQFF
-,-,TRBJ2-6,TRBV9,16,TGTGCCAGCAGCAGGAGTACAGCCGTCGGGTACAACGTCCCGACTTTC,CASSRSTAVGYNVPTF
TRBD1,many,TRBJ2-7,TRBV25-1,15,TGTGCCAGCAGTGAATTCCCCGGACAGGGGGACGAGCAGTACTTC,CASSEFPGQGDEQYF
TRBD1,-,TRBJ2-5,TRBV2,15,TGTGCCAGCGGGGACAGGGGGAATCGAGGAGAGACCCAGTACTTC,CASGDRGNRGETQYF
-,-,TRBJ1-2,TRBV6-1,15,TGTGCCAGCGCCACCGCGGCTAGATCTATTGGGGGCTGCACCTTC,CASATAARSIGGCTF